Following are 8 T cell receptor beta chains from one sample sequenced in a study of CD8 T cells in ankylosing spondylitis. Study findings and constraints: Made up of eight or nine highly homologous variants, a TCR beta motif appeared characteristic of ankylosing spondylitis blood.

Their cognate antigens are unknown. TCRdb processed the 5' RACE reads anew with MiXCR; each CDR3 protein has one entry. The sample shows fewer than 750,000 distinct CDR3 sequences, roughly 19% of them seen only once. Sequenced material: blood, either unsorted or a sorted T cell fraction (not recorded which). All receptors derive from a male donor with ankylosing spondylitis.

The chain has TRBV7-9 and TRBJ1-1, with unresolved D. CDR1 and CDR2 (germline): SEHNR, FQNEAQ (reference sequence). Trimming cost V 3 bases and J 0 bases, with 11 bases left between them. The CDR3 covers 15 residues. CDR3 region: CASSFPGGLNTEAFF. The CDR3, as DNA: TGTGCCAGCAGCTTCCCCGGAGGTCTGAACACTGAAGCTTTCTTT.

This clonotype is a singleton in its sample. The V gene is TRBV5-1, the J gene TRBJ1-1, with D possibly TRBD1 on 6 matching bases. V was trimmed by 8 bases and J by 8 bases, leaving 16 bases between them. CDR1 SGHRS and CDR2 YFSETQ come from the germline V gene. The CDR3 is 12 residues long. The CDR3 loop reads CASPWTVLEAFF. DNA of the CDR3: TGCGCCAGTCCATGGACAGTTTTAGAAGCTTTCTTT.

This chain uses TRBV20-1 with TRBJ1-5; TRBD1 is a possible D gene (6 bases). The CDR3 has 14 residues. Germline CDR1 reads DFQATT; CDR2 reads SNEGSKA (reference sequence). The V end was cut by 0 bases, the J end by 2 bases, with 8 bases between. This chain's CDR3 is CSARDRTGNQPQHF. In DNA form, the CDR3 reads TGCAGTGCTAGAGATCGGACAGGCAATCAGCCCCAGCATTTT.

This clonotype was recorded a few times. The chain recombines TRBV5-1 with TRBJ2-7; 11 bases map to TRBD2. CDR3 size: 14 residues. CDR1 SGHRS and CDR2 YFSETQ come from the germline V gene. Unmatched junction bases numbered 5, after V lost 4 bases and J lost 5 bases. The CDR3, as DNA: TGCGCCAGCAGCGTCACTAGCGGGAGTCACGAGCAGTACTTC. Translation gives CASSVTSGSHEQYF.

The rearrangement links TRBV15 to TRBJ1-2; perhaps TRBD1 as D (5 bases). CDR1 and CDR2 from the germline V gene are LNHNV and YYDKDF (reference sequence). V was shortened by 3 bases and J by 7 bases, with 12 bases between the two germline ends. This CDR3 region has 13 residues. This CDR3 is CATSRARRGGYTF. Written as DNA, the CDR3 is TGTGCCACCAGCAGGGCCAGGAGGGGTGGCTACACCTTC.

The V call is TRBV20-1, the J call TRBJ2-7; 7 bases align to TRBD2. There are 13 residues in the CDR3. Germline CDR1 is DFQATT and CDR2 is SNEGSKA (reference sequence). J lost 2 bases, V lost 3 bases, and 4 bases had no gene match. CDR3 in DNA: TGCAGTGCTAGGCCAGCGGGAACCTACGAGCAGTACTTC. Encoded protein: CSARPAGTYEQYF.

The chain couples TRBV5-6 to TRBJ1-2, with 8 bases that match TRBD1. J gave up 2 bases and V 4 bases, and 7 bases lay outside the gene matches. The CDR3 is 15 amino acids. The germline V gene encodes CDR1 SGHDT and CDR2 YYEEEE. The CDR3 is CASSEDRVYNYGYTF. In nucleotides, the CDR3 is TGTGCCAGCAGCGAGGACAGGGTCTACAACTATGGCTACACCTTC.

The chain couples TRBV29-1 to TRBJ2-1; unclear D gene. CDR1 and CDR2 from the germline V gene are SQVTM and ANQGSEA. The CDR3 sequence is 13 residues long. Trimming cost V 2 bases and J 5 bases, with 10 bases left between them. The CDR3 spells CSVERGFDNEQFF. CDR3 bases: TGCAGCGTTGAACGTGGGTTTGACAATGAGCAGTTCTTC.